The rows below give T cell receptor beta chains drawn from one sample of a study of cytomegalovirus exposure and HLA in healthy donors. The protocol was immunoSEQ multiplex PCR, while the TCRdb copy is restricted to in-frame clones and leaves out a portion. The data show about 120,000 clones, with approximately 79% seen just once and around 2% held by the top ten. Sample: PBMCs. These receptors came from a young man in good health and CMV-seronegative. CDR3s include the opening cysteine and the closing phenylalanine or tryptophan.

TRBV5-4,TRBJ2-5,CASSRGYQETQYF
TRBV5-4,TRBJ2-5,CASSLNSQETQYF
TRBV19,TRBJ2-7,CASSIGGGPYEQYF
TRBV30,TRBJ1-2,CAWSATGTYGYTF
TRBV6-5,TRBJ2-7,CASSSRDRDYEQYF
TRBV11-2,TRBJ2-7,CASSFGAGTYEQYF
TRBV9,TRBJ2-3,CASSIRAGRDTQYF
TRBV2,TRBJ2-3,CASSDSSGGAADTQYF
TRBV5-1,TRBJ2-3,CASSGTSGGAGADTQYF
TRBV6-6,TRBJ2-7,CASTTGTGGGEQYF
TRBV29-1,TRBJ2-1,CSVLQGSSYNEQFF
TRBV2,TRBJ2-7,CASSETKSGGEQYF
TRBV5-4,TRBJ1-1,CASSLGTGLNTEAFF
TRBV5-5,TRBJ2-3,CASSQMGLAGGPDTQYF
TRBV5-1,TRBJ2-7,CASSSPYEQYF
TRBV7-9,TRBJ2-2,CASSKTNGELFF
TRBV19,TRBJ2-2,CASSIGEDIGLFF
TRBV5-6,TRBJ2-6,CASSLVGGRGLSGANVLTF
TRBV6-5,TRBJ1-6,CASRWADNSPLHF